The 17 T cell receptor beta chains below come from one sample, sequenced in a study of tumor-infiltrating lymphocytes in oesophageal squamous cell carcinoma. Via MiXCR, TCRdb re-called the PCR reads, giving one row per CDR3 protein. The sample lists approximately 20,000 distinct CDR3 sequences, roughly 40% occurring once. Source material: esophageal tumor tissue. All receptors come from a male donor with esophageal squamous cell carcinoma.

This clonotype occurred many times. The chain is built from TRBV4-1 and TRBJ2-5; D is undetermined. The DNA end favors TRBJ2-7, so the J call may be wrong. Germline CDR1 is MGHRA and CDR2 is YSYEKL. The CDR3 covers 15 residues. In DNA form, the CDR3 reads TGCGCCAGCAGCCAAGAAGTCAATAACCACTACGAGCAGTACTTC. As protein: CASSQEVNNHYEQYF.

With regard to this clonotype: A clone one base away is much larger, so this may be a read error. The chain recombines TRBV27 with TRBJ2-7, with D tentatively TRBD1 or TRBD2 (6 bases each). CDR1 is MNHEY and CDR2 is SMNVEV in the germline V gene (reference sequence). V was trimmed by 6 bases and J by 7 bases, leaving 28 bases between them. This CDR3 is 17 amino acids long. The CDR3 DNA follows: TGTGCCAGCAGCTCCGTAACAGGGTGGAGGGTATGGGATGAGCAGTACTTC. It specifies CASSSVTGWRVWDEQYF.

The sample holds many counts of this clonotype. At one of its ends the junction is not consistent with the germline gene, which may arise from a read error. J is TRBJ2-7 and V is TRBV12-3 or TRBV12-4, with D perhaps TRBD1 (6 bases). This CDR3 comprises 14 residues. CDR3 residues: CASSSQGQNSPLHF. The CDR3 DNA reads TGTGCCAGCAGTTCACAGGGTCAGAATTCACCCCTCCACTTC.

The CDR3 is CASSPPGIYKTTQYF. CDR3 bases: TGTGCCAGCAGCCCACCCGGGATTTACAAAACTACGCAGTATTTT. The V gene is TRBV7-2, the J gene TRBJ2-5; possibly TRBD2 for D (5 bases). Gene TRBJ2-3 matches the end of the DNA better, so the J call may be wrong. CDR1 is SGHTA, CDR2 FQGNSA, per germline. This CDR3 is built from 15 residues.

By proportion, this clonotype is medium-sized (0.01 to 0.1%). The J gene is TRBJ2-7, the V gene TRBV12-3 or TRBV12-4; maybe TRBD2 (6 bases). V was pared by 5 bases and J by 7 bases, with 12 bases between. The CDR3 runs to 12 residues. CDR3 sequence reads: CASSPLGGEQYF. The DNA for the CDR3 is TGTGCCAGCAGTCCCCTGGGGGGAGAGCAGTACTTC.

There are a few counts of this clonotype. The V gene is TRBV9, the J gene TRBJ2-1; TRBD1 or TRBD2 may be the D gene (5 bases each). The DNA end is more similar to TRBJ2-7, so the J call may be wrong. Germline CDR1 and CDR2: SGDLS and YYNGEE. The CDR3 has 14 residues. This CDR3 is CASSGDGRSYEQYF. In nucleotides, the CDR3 is TGTGCCAGCAGCGGGGACGGTAGGAGCTACGAGCAGTACTTC.

This clonotype is a singleton in its sample. The J gene is TRBJ2-3, the V gene TRBV7-2; 9 bases line up with TRBD2. The DNA matches TRBJ2-2 better at its end, which makes the J call doubtful. Germline lookup yields CDR1 SGHTA and CDR2 FQGNSA. This CDR3 has 16 amino acids. The CDR3 nucleotides read TGTGCCAGCAGCTTGGTTAGCGGGAGAGGCACCGGGGAGCTGTTTTTT. It codes for CASSLVSGRGTGELFF.

V and J are TRBV12-3 or TRBV12-4 and TRBJ2-4; perhaps TRBD1 as D (5 bases). With the DNA end fitting TRBJ2-5 better, the J assignment may be wrong. The CDR3 contains 13 residues. CDR3: CASSYRIQETQYF. DNA of the CDR3: TGTGCCAGCAGTTACAGGATACAAGAGACCCAGTACTTC.

The rearrangement links TRBV28 to TRBJ2-5, with TRBD2 as a possible D gene (6 bases). The J call is doubtful: the DNA matches TRBJ2-7 better. CDR1 and CDR2 (germline): MDHEN, SYDVKM. The CDR3 length is 15 residues. The CDR3 nucleotides are TGTGCCAGCAGTTTATCCCCCGGGACTGAGTACGAGCAGTACTTC. This gives the protein CASSLSPGTEYEQYF.

This chain joins TRBV3-1 and TRBJ2-2; maybe TRBD2 (7 bases). The V gene lost 3 bases and the J gene lost 6 bases, with 11 bases spanning the gap. The germline gives CDR1 LGHDT, CDR2 YNNKEL (reference sequence). This CDR3 has 14 amino acids. The CDR3 sequence is CASSHGGRAGELFF. The CDR3 coding sequence is TGTGCCAGCAGCCACGGGGGGCGAGCCGGGGAGCTGTTTTTT.

In this sample, this clonotype turned up many times. The rearrangement uses TRBV6-4 and TRBJ2-3; D is perhaps TRBD1 (5 bases). The CDR3 length is 14 residues. Trimming cost V 4 bases and J 4 bases, with 12 bases left between them. Germline CDR1 is MRHNA and CDR2 is SNTAGT. The CDR3 region is CASSVQGAADTQYF. The CDR3 DNA follows: TGTGCCAGCAGTGTCCAGGGTGCGGCAGATACGCAGTATTTT.

This clonotype was seen ten or more times. The chain couples TRBV7-3 to TRBJ2-2; tentative D call: TRBD1 (5 bases). This CDR3 is built from 15 residues. The V and J ends lost 0 bases and 4 bases respectively, with 9 bases between them. CDR1 and CDR2 from the germline V gene are SGHTA and FQGTGA. The CDR3 spells CASSLTQGSTGELFF. The CDR3 DNA is TGTGCCAGCAGCTTAACCCAGGGTAGCACCGGGGAGCTGTTTTTT.

The J gene is TRBJ2-5, the V gene TRBV7-2, with a possible D match to TRBD2 (6 bases). The J call may be in error: the DNA end matches TRBJ2-7 better. The CDR3 is 16 residues long. The germline V gene encodes CDR1 SGHTA and CDR2 FQGNSA. The CDR3 region has the DNA TGTGCCAGCAGCTTAAGGGGCGGGATCGAATCCTACGAGCAGTACTTC. It specifies CASSLRGGIESYEQYF.

This sequence joins TRBV18 and TRBJ2-5; 7 bases line up with TRBD1. Germline V gives CDR1 KGHSH, CDR2 LQKENI. The junction had 4 bases not matched to a gene; V was cut back by 4 bases and J by 2 bases. The CDR3 covers 14 residues. The CDR3 loop is CASSRGQIQETQYF. CDR3 DNA sequence: TGTGCCAGCTCACGGGGACAGATACAAGAGACCCAGTACTTC.

This clonotype showed up just a few times. V usage is TRBV7-6 and J usage is TRBJ2-1; no clear D. V dropped 0 bases and J dropped 7 bases, with 7 bases sitting between them. CDR3 length: 13 residues. The germline gives CDR1 SGHVS, CDR2 FNYEAQ. CDR3 coding DNA: TGTGCCAGCAGCTTAGCCGACGGGAATGAGCAGTTCTTC. It translates to CASSLADGNEQFF. Drawing the rest from reference TRBV7-6 and TRBJ2-1, the complete variable domain is GAGVSQSPRYKVTKRGQDVALRCDPISGHVSLYWYRQALGQGPEFLTYFNYEAQQDKSGLPNDRFSAERPEGSISTLTIQRTEQRDSAMYRCASSLADGNEQFFGPGTRLTVL.

With regard to this clonotype: The junction does not match germline at one end; this may be a read error. This chain joins TRBV4-2 and TRBJ2-3; 15 bases map to TRBD2. CDR1 LGHNA and CDR2 YNFKEQ come from the germline V gene. The CDR3 extends over 15 amino acids. The CDR3 sequence is CVSSPGTSGGDTQYF. In nucleotides, the CDR3 is TGTGTCAGCAGCCCCGGGACTAGCGGGGGGGATACGCAGTATTTT.

This clonotype was picked up a small number of times. This chain links TRBV28 with TRBJ2-4; possibly TRBD1 for D (6 bases). The CDR3 spans 13 residues. The germline gives CDR1 MDHEN, CDR2 SYDVKM. V was cut by 6 bases and J by 13 bases, with 19 bases left in between. CDR3 nucleotide sequence: TGTGCCAGCAGCACGGACAGCCCGGGAACCCAGTACTTC. Residues: CASSTDSPGTQYF.